This T cell receptor beta chain was sequenced during a study of CD8+ T cells in alopecia areata. Study summary: Donors of skin were C3H/HeJ mice aged roughly 6-12 months with spontaneous alopecia, and recipients were roughly 6-11-week-old female C3H/HeJ mice. Study-level results: Tissue-resident alphabeta T cells belonging to normal skin likewise get sequenced within scalp specimens. Shared TCR sequences were less clear between patients than in mice, possibly partly from HLA diversity.

Markers including CD4, CD8alpha, NKG2D and NKG2ACE guided sorting of pooled cutaneous lymph node cells. Germline CDR1 reads NSQYPW; CDR2 reads LRSPGD (reference sequence). The CDR3 runs 12 residues. Turning to this clone: Its specificity is unknown. Any gene name here is a mouse gene name. Read coverage stops 4 residues before the CDR3 terminus; the germline J gene supplies the remainder.

Isolated RNA was reverse transcribed into cDNA used as the sequencing template. TCRdb's copy holds only in-frame clones and misses some; the assay was immunoSEQ multiplex PCR. There are about 270,000 clones in the sample, none observed a single time. Sequences were obtained from CD4+ T cells sorted from a lymph node. The rearrangement links TRBV1 to TRBJ1-1; no clear D. This clonotype was sampled from a C3H/HeJ mouse with alopecia areata. For the strain, the MHC haplotype given is H2-k. The sequenced part of the CDR3 DNA is TGCACCTGCAGTGCAGAACTGGGA. This sequence encodes CTCSAELG. The full CDR3 reads CTCSAELGEVFF. Drawing the rest from reference TRBV1 and TRBJ1-1, the complete variable domain is VTLLEQNPRWRLVPRGQAVNLRCILKNSQYPWMSWYQQDLQKQLQWLFTLRSPGDKEVKSLPGADYLATRVTDTELRLQVANMSQGRTLYCTCSAELGEVFFGKGTRLTVV.